This paragraph reports one T cell receptor beta chain. Its specificity is not known. Only in-frame clones appear in the TCRdb table, and some are missing; sequencing was by immunoSEQ multiplex PCR. The table lists around 78,000 clones, about 90% of them singletons. The sample is drawn from a study of T cell responses to AZD1222 COVID-19 vaccine. Germline values: CDR1 LGHNA, CDR2 YSLEER. Trimming pared 1 base from V and 5 bases from J, leaving 9 bases between. CDR3 length equals 14 residues. Study-level points and caveats: Seropositive at baseline were only a handful of AZD1222 recipients.

The sequencing here drew on peripheral blood, taken on day 0 of AZD1222 vaccination. This chain uses TRBV4-3 with TRBJ2-1, with a weak D call TRBD1 (5 bases). The TCR comes from an adult in good health. The CDR3: CASSQVDRDNEQFF. Written as DNA, the CDR3 is TGCGCCAGCAGCCAAGTCGACAGAGACAATGAGCAGTTCTTC.